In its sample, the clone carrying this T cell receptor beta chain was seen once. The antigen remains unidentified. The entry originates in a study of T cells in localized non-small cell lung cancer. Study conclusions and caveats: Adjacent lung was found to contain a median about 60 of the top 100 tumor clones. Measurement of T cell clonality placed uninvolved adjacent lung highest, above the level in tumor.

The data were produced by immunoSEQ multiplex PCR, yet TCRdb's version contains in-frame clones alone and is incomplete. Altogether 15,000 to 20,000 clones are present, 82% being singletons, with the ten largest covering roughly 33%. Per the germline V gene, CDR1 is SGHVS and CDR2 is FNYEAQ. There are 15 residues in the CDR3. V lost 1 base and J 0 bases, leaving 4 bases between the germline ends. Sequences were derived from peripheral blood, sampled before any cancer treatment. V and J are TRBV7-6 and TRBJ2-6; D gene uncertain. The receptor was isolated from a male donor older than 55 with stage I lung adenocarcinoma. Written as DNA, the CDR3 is TGTGCCAGCAGCTTAGGGGGCTCTGGGGCCAACGTCCTGACTTTC. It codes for CASSLGGSGANVLTF.